This T cell receptor beta chain originates from a study of metastatic and nonmetastatic thyroid tumors. Study-wide results and caveats: In both blood and tumor samples, TCR beta diversity was reported significantly higher for malignant than benign nodules.

TCRdb ran MiXCR on the PCR reads. The sample records around 37,000 clones, approximately 24% being singletons. Regarding this clone: Antigen: not known.

There were no patients who had received any treatment before thyroid surgery. Sequenced material: tumor tissue. The receptor was isolated from a female donor with papillary thyroid cancer or a benign thyroid nodule (not recorded which). Some clones in this sample may be carry-over from other donors' samples.

The CDR3 spells CASRETGGIFNEQFF. The CDR3 DNA is TGTGCCAGCAGGGAGACAGGGGGCATTTTCAATGAGCAGTTCTTC. This sequence joins TRBV9 and TRBJ2-1, with 10 bases matching TRBD1. The ends lost 5 bases at V and 6 bases at J; junction bases unmatched: 8. Germline assignment: CDR1 SGDLS and CDR2 YYNGEE. CDR3 size: 15 residues. The full variable domain, in which reference TRBV9 and TRBJ2-1 provide the parts outside the CDR3, is DSGVTQTPKHLITATGQRVTLRCSPRSGDLSVYWYQQSLDQGLQFLIQYYNGEERAKGNILERFSAQQFPDLHSELNLSSLELGDSALYFCASRETGGIFNEQFFGPGTRLTVL.